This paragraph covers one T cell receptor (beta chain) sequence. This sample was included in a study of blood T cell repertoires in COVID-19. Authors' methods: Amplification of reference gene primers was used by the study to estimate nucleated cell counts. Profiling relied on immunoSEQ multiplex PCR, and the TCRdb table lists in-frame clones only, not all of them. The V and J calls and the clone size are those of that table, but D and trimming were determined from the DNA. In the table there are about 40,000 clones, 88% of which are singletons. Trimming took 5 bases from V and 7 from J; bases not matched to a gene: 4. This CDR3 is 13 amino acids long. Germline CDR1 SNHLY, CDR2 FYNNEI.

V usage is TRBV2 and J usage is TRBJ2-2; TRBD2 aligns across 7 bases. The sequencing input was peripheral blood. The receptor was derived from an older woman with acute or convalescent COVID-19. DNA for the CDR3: TGTGCCAGCAGTAGCGGGATGATCGGGGAGCTGTTTTTT. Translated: CASSSGMIGELFF.